This TCR beta chain was profiled in a study of T cells in Graves' hyperthyroidism and ophthalmopathy. Trimming removed 0 bases from V and 10 bases from J, with 16 bases in between. The CDR3 length is 15 residues. In germline, CDR1 is DFQATT, CDR2 SNEGSKA (reference sequence). Concerning this clonotype itself: Its antigen is unidentified. A much larger clone sits a single nucleotide away, making a read error possible.

Study-wide results and caveats: Ophthalmopathy, as predicted by the model, came a median 6.5 months after the prediction. Ophthalmopathy and stable hyperthyroidism were separated by a 13 V-J model.

RNA transcripts yielded amplified TCR beta CDR3 regions. A first-round RT-PCR of the TCR CDR3 used the HTBI primer set. TCRdb redid the calling of the multiplex PCR reads with MiXCR, one entry per CDR3 protein. The sample consists of roughly 710,000 distinct CDR3 sequences, just over 35% of them appearing once. This chain uses TRBV20-1 with TRBJ1-6; D remains ambiguous. The sequencing sample was made of blood. This clonotype was obtained from a woman aged 40 to 49 with Graves' hyperthyroidism. The CDR3 DNA is TGCAGTGCTAGAGATCATCAGGTCCTGGCGTCACCCCTCCACTTT. This codes for CSARDHQVLASPLHF.